The sequence of this TCR beta chain was determined in a study of cytomegalovirus exposure and HLA in healthy donors. Study-level findings and limits: Overall, approximately 180 TCR beta chains were annotated as cytomegalovirus-associated. Reportedly, fewer N-insertions than the 666-donor mean appeared in an Asian-associated ancestry cluster in a later analysis. Most TCR sequences were uncommon, yet certain public TCRs appeared in many donors.

A remark on this clone: Its antigen is not identified.

PCR used 60 Vbeta primers and 13 Jbeta primers. Per the original methods: A follow-up analysis tallied about 80 million unique TCR beta chains, roughly 11 million shared. TCRdb keeps only in-frame clones here, not all; method: immunoSEQ multiplex PCR. V, J and clone size were drawn from that table, and D and trimming were deduced from the DNA. The sample includes 150,000 to 200,000 clones, approximately 83% seen only once; the top ten take 0.95% to 1.5%. The TCR sequence derives from a boy between 2 and 10 years old in good health and CMV-seronegative. Material for sequencing was PBMCs.

The CDR3 here is CASSREDRVGNQPQHF. CDR3 coding DNA: TGTGCCAGTAGTAGAGAGGACAGGGTCGGCAATCAGCCCCAGCATTTT. The V and J genes are TRBV19 and TRBJ1-5; 8 positions match TRBD1. The CDR3 sequence is 16 residues long. Trimming removed 4 bases from V and 2 bases from J; junction bases left unmatched: 7. Germline V lookup: CDR1 LNHDA, CDR2 SQIVND (reference sequence).